The TCR beta chain described here comes from a study of cytomegalovirus exposure and HLA in healthy donors. Study-level results: Sequencing depth roughly uniform across donors was assumed in presence/absence analyses.

This clone was found a few times. Its target is not known. In the PCR, 60 Vbeta and 13 Jbeta primers were used. Assay: immunoSEQ multiplex PCR; the TCRdb copy retains only in-frame clones and omits some. The sample lists some 160,000 clones, around 10% occurring once. This CDR3 region has 15 residues. The germline V gene has CDR1 MNHNS and CDR2 SASEGT. The trim removed 7 bases at V and 3 bases at J, leaving 5 bases unmatched. The sequenced sample consisted of PBMCs. The genes are TRBV6-1 and TRBJ1-5; TRBD1 matches at 11 bases. This clonotype was sampled from a male donor in good health and CMV-seronegative. CDR3 nucleotides: TGTGCCAGCACCGGGACAGGGGGTTCCAATCAGCCCCAGCATTTT. This encodes CASTGTGGSNQPQHF.